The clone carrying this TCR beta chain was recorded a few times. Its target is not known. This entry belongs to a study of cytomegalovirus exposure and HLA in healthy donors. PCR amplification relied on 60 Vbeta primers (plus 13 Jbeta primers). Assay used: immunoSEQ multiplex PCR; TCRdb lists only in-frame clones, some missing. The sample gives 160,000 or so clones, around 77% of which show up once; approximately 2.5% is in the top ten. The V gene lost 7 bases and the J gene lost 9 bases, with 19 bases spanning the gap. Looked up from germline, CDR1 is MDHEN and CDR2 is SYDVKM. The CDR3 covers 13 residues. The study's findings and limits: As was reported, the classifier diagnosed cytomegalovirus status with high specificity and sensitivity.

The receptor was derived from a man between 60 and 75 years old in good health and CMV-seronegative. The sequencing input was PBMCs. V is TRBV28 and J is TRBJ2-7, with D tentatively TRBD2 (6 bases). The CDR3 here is CASTSIAGSGQYF. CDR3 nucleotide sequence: TGTGCCAGCACCTCAATAGCCGGGAGCGGGCAGTACTTC. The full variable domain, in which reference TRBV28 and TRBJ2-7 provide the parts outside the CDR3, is DVKVTQSSRYLVKRTGEKVFLECVQDMDHENMFWYRQDPGLGLRLIYFSYDVKMKEKGDIPEGYSVSREKKERFSLILESASTNQTSMYLCASTSIAGSGQYFGPGTRLTVT.